Shown below are 32 T cell receptor beta chains from a single sample sequenced in a study of CD8 T cells in Susac syndrome. cDNA came from approximately 0.5 to 1 ug RNA primed by random hexamers. TCRdb itself ran the immunoSEQ multiplex PCR reads through MiXCR, one entry per CDR3 protein. The sample contains over 100,000 distinct CDR3 sequences, 96% of which appear only once. What was sequenced was CD4+ T cells from PBMCs. The origin of the receptors is a human donor with Susac syndrome.

J is TRBJ2-7 and V is TRBV20-1; no reliable D call. The CDR3 totals 11 residues. Germline loops: CDR1 DFQATT, CDR2 SNEGSKA (reference sequence). V lost 6 bases to trimming and J lost 7 bases, with 13 bases between them. DNA for the CDR3: TGCAGTGCAGGGTCATTGGATGAGCAGTACTTC. Translating it yields CSAGSLDEQYF.

The V gene is TRBV7-2, the J gene TRBJ1-1, with D unresolved. The CDR3 has 15 residues. The germline V and J ends were trimmed by 10 bases and 1 base, with 19 bases remaining between them. Germline V lookup: CDR1 SGHTA, CDR2 FQGNSA. The CDR3 DNA sequence: TGTGCCACTACGCTAGGGCGCAGGACGAACACTGAAGCTTTCTTT. Residues: CATTLGRRTNTEAFF.

The chain couples TRBV20-1 to TRBJ2-7; weak D call: TRBD2 (6 bases). The CDR3 is 13 amino acids. V lost 4 bases to trimming and J lost 7 bases, with 17 bases between them. CDR1 and CDR2 (germline): DFQATT, SNEGSKA (reference sequence). This CDR3 reads CSATGLKPGEQYF. As DNA, the CDR3 is TGCAGTGCTACGGGACTGAAACCTGGGGAGCAGTACTTC.

The chain links TRBV18 to TRBJ2-2; perhaps TRBD1 as D (5 bases). This CDR3 spans 14 amino acids. Germline V CDR1 and CDR2: KGHSH, LQKENI. The V gene lost 3 bases and the J gene lost 2 bases, with 7 bases spanning the gap. CDR3: CASSPDTNTGELFF. CDR3 nucleotides: TGTGCCAGCTCACCGGACACTAACACCGGGGAGCTGTTTTTT.

V gene TRBV7-2 combines with J gene TRBJ1-1, with D hard to call. The CDR3 runs to 13 residues. CDR1 is SGHTA and CDR2 is FQGNSA in the germline V gene. The V end lost 3 bases, the J end lost 0 bases, and 5 bases lay between the germline ends. CDR3 residues: CASSFGLNTEAFF. CDR3 coding DNA: TGTGCCAGCAGCTTCGGATTGAACACTGAAGCTTTCTTT.

The sample holds one count of this clonotype. The chain employs TRBV5-4 and TRBJ1-2; TRBD1 might be the D (6 bases). Germline V lookup: CDR1 SGHNT, CDR2 YYREEE (reference sequence). V dropped 4 bases and J dropped 3 bases, with 10 bases sitting between them. The CDR3 has 13 residues. CDR3 residues: CASSPRTDYGYTF. The CDR3 nucleotides are TGTGCCAGCAGCCCACGGACAGACTATGGCTACACCTTC.

This chain connects TRBV20-1 to TRBJ2-7; 10 nucleotides align to TRBD2. Germline loops: CDR1 DFQATT, CDR2 SNEGSKA (reference sequence). CDR3 length: 14 amino acids. V lost 3 bases and J lost 7; bases outside the gene matches: 9. The CDR3 region has the DNA TGCAGTGCTAGGGAGCTAGCGGGAGTGGGTGAGCAGTACTTC. Protein sequence: CSARELAGVGEQYF.

The rearrangement uses TRBV11-1 and TRBJ2-7, with 7 bases that match TRBD1. V lost 5 bases, J lost 4 bases, and 8 bases stayed unmatched. The CDR3 spans 14 residues. The germline gives CDR1 SGHAT, CDR2 FQDESV (reference sequence). This chain's CDR3 is CASSLGQEYYEQYF. The CDR3 nucleotides read TGTGCCAGCAGCCTAGGACAGGAGTATTACGAGCAGTACTTC.

The genes are TRBV7-2 and TRBJ2-5; no reliable D call. Trimming shortened V by 5 bases and J by 11 bases, and 24 bases separated the two germline ends. CDR3 size: 15 residues. Germline V gene sequence: CDR1 SGHTA, CDR2 FQGNSA. The CDR3, as DNA: TGTGCCAGCAGCCCCCAGGCAGATTCCGGACGGCTACAGTACTTC. Its translation is CASSPQADSGRLQYF.

The chain joins TRBV30 to TRBJ2-5, with 7 positions matching TRBD1. Germline CDR1 is GTSNPN and CDR2 is SVGIG (reference sequence). With 1 base clipped from V and 0 bases from J, the junction kept 5 bases outside the gene matches. The CDR3 has 15 residues. The chain's CDR3 is CAWSAGQAHQETQYF. DNA for the CDR3: TGTGCCTGGAGTGCCGGACAGGCACACCAAGAGACCCAGTACTTC.

This chain joins TRBV7-2 and TRBJ2-2; TRBD2 aligns across 7 bases. This CDR3 has 15 amino acids. J lost 5 bases, V lost 5 bases, and 8 bases had no gene match. Germline V gene lookup returns CDR1 SGHTA and CDR2 FQGNSA. The CDR3 nucleotides read TGTGCCAGCAGCCCCGGACTAGGGGCTACCGGGGAGCTGTTTTTT. Amino acid sequence: CASSPGLGATGELFF. The full variable domain, completed using reference TRBV7-2 and TRBJ2-2, is GAGVSQSPSNKVTEKGKDVELRCDPISGHTALYWYRQSLGQGLEFLIYFQGNSAPDKSGLPSDRFSAERTGGSVSTLTIQRTQQEDSAVYLCASSPGLGATGELFFGEGSRLTVL.

This clonotype appeared once. This chain uses TRBV11-2 with TRBJ2-5; 14 bases align to TRBD2. Germline CDR1 is SGHAT and CDR2 is FQNNGV. The ends lost 7 bases at V and 4 bases at J; junction bases unmatched: 11. CDR3 length: 17 residues. The DNA of the CDR3 is TGTGCCAGCACCCCTGGACTAGCGGGAGGTCTCGGAGAGACCCAGTACTTC. Translation gives CASTPGLAGGLGETQYF. The full variable domain, rest sourced from reference TRBV11-2 and TRBJ2-5, is EAGVAQSPRYKIIEKRQSVAFWCNPISGHATLYWYQQILGQGPKLLIQFQNNGVVDDSQLPKDRFSAERLKGVDSTLKIQPAKLEDSAVYLCASTPGLAGGLGETQYFGPGTRLLVL.

This rearrangement joins TRBV5-6 to TRBJ1-1; no definite D call. The V gene lost 0 bases and the J gene lost 6 bases, with 12 bases spanning the gap. Germline-derived CDR1 and CDR2 are SGHDT and YYEEEE. This CDR3 is built from 14 residues. In DNA form, the CDR3 reads TGTGCCAGCAGCTTGGGGGTTAAGGCGGCTGAAGCTTTCTTT. This codes for CASSLGVKAAEAFF.

The table lists this clonotype with a count of one. The CDR3 is CASVPAGGSYEQFF. In nucleotides, the CDR3 is TGTGCCAGCGTACCGGCGGGAGGTTCCTATGAGCAGTTCTTC. V and J are TRBV7-9 and TRBJ2-1, with 8 bases that match TRBD2. The CDR3 totals 14 residues. Germline CDR1 is SEHNR and CDR2 is FQNEAQ (reference sequence). V was clipped by 8 bases and J by 8 bases; unmatched bases: 11.

V usage is TRBV9 and J usage is TRBJ2-3, with D perhaps TRBD1 (5 bases). The germline V gene has CDR1 SGDLS and CDR2 YYNGEE. This CDR3 comprises 15 residues. The ends were cut back, 0 bases at V and 6 bases at J, with 14 bases in the middle. The CDR3 sequence is CASSVARTPADTQYF. The CDR3 nucleotides read TGTGCCAGCAGCGTAGCTAGGACACCCGCGGATACGCAGTATTTT. The entire variable domain, with the rest obtained from reference TRBV9 and TRBJ2-3, is as follows: DSGVTQTPKHLITATGQRVTLRCSPRSGDLSVYWYQQSLDQGLQFLIQYYNGEERAKGNILERFSAQQFPDLHSELNLSSLELGDSALYFCASSVARTPADTQYFGPGTRLTVL.

V and J are TRBV7-8 and TRBJ1-4, with 8 bases lining up with TRBD1. The CDR3 is 14 residues long. Germline V gene data show CDR1 as SGHVS and CDR2 as FQNEAQ. Trimming at V came to 2 bases and at J to 5 bases, leaving 1 base not matched to a gene. The CDR3 DNA sequence: TGTGCCAGCAGCTTAACAGGGGGAAATGAAAAACTGTTTTTT. Translating it yields CASSLTGGNEKLFF.

The genes are TRBV30 and TRBJ2-3; the match to TRBD2 covers 7 bases. V lost 0 bases to trimming and J lost 4 bases; unmatched junction nucleotides: 10. CDR3 size: 16 residues. The germline CDR1 and CDR2 sequences are GTSNPN and SVGIG (reference sequence). In DNA, the CDR3 is TGTGCCTGGAGTGTACTTCCCCAGCGGGGATCAGATACGCAGTATTTT. Encoded protein: CAWSVLPQRGSDTQYF.

This rearrangement joins TRBV4-3 to TRBJ2-7; 8 bases line up with TRBD2. Germline lookup yields CDR1 LGHNA and CDR2 YSLEER. The J segment lost 3 bases and the V segment lost 0 bases, leaving 4 bases of the junction unmatched. This CDR3 is built from 15 residues. The CDR3 nucleotides are TGCGCCAGCAGCCAAGACCCGGGACTAGACTACGAGCAGTACTTC. Protein: CASSQDPGLDYEQYF.

V and J are TRBV15 and TRBJ2-7, with 7 bases aligning to TRBD1. Germline CDR1 LNHNV, CDR2 YYDKDF (reference sequence). This CDR3 is 13 amino acids long. J lost 3 bases, V lost 5 bases, and 4 bases had no gene match. DNA for the CDR3: TGTGCCACCAGCCCGGGACAGTTCTACGAGCAGTACTTC. Translation gives CATSPGQFYEQYF.

This sequence joins TRBV18 and TRBJ1-1; 9 bases line up with TRBD1. CDR1 and CDR2 from the germline V gene are KGHSH and LQKENI. This CDR3 is 14 amino acids long. V trimming: 8 bases; J trimming: 7 bases; junction bases outside the gene matches: 11. The CDR3 DNA sequence: TGTGCCAGCCGTCCCGGGACAGGGTTCGATGAAGCTTTCTTT. Translated: CASRPGTGFDEAFF.

This chain links TRBV11-2 with TRBJ2-1; D is undetermined. Germline CDR1 SGHAT, CDR2 FQNNGV. This CDR3 comprises 13 residues. The germline V and J ends were trimmed by 0 bases and 10 bases, with 10 bases remaining between them. The CDR3 spells CASSLDRTGEQFF. In DNA form, the CDR3 reads TGTGCCAGCAGCTTAGATCGTACGGGCGAGCAGTTCTTC.

V gene TRBV20-1 combines with J gene TRBJ2-1; 11 bases map to TRBD2. This CDR3 region has 14 residues. Germline values: CDR1 DFQATT, CDR2 SNEGSKA (reference sequence). V trimming: 1 base; J trimming: 6 bases; junction bases outside the gene matches: 2. The DNA of the CDR3 is TGCAGTGCTAGAGGGGGGACTAGCGGCAATGAGCAGTTCTTC. This sequence encodes CSARGGTSGNEQFF.

This sequence joins TRBV24-1 and TRBJ2-2; D not certain. Germline assignment: CDR1 KGHDR and CDR2 SFDVKD. The length of the CDR3 is 11 residues. The V end was cut by 6 bases, the J end by 2 bases, with 0 bases between. CDR3: CATSNTGELFF. The CDR3 DNA is TGTGCCACCAGTAACACCGGGGAGCTGTTTTTT.

The chain is built from TRBV7-9 and TRBJ2-5, with D perhaps given as TRBD1 or TRBD2 (5 bases each). This CDR3 spans 16 amino acids. Trimming shortened V by 5 bases and J by 1 base, and 17 bases separated the two germline ends. The germline V gene has CDR1 SEHNR and CDR2 FQNEAQ (reference sequence). The chain's CDR3 is CASSNGTYWGQETQYF. CDR3 nucleotide sequence: TGTGCCAGCAGCAACGGGACCTACTGGGGCCAAGAGACCCAGTACTTC. Filled out from reference TRBV7-9 and TRBJ2-5, the complete variable domain reads DTGVSQNPRHKITKRGQNVTFRCDPISEHNRLYWYRQTLGQGPEFLTYFQNEAQLEKSRLLSDRFSAERPKGSFSTLEIQRTEQGDSAMYLCASSNGTYWGQETQYFGPGTRLLVL.

The J gene is TRBJ1-2, the V gene TRBV27; D might be TRBD1 (5 bases). Trimming shortened V by 6 bases and J by 6 bases, and 11 bases separated the two germline ends. The CDR3 consists of 12 residues. The germline gives CDR1 MNHEY, CDR2 SMNVEV (reference sequence). The DNA for the CDR3 is TGTGCCAGCAGGGGAGGGGCTCATGGCTACACCTTC. The encoded protein is CASRGGAHGYTF.

The rearrangement links TRBV11-1 to TRBJ2-1; D perhaps matches TRBD2 (6 bases). The CDR3 extends over 21 amino acids. Germline V gives CDR1 SGHAT, CDR2 FQDESV (reference sequence). V shed 5 bases and J shed 3 bases, with 32 bases lying between them. DNA for the CDR3: TGTGCCAGCAGCCCATACTTTGCGACTGACCGGGACTTCCAATACTACAATGAGCAGTTCTTC. Translation gives CASSPYFATDRDFQYYNEQFF.

CDR3 sequence reads: CASSVEGRLTGTQYF. The CDR3 DNA is TGTGCCAGCAGTGTTGAGGGGCGGCTCACTGGGACCCAGTACTTC. The V and J genes are TRBV28 and TRBJ2-5; D may match TRBD1 or TRBD2 (5 bases each). Germline values: CDR1 MDHEN, CDR2 SYDVKM. Trimming left V 5 bases short and J 7 bases short, with 20 bases between. The length of the CDR3 is 15 residues.

The chain uses TRBV18 and TRBJ1-2; 7 bases are a match to TRBD1. The length of the CDR3 is 17 residues. Germline CDR1 and CDR2: KGHSH and LQKENI. The V gene end was trimmed by 5 bases and the J gene end by 0 bases; junction bases not matched to a gene: 12. CDR3 coding DNA: TGTGCCAGCTCATCGATAGGACAGGATAAAGCTAACTATGGCTACACCTTC. Amino acids: CASSSIGQDKANYGYTF.

The genes are TRBV20-1 and TRBJ1-5, with 10 bases lining up with TRBD1. V lost 6 bases to trimming and J lost 7 bases; unmatched junction nucleotides: 3. Germline loops: CDR1 DFQATT, CDR2 SNEGSKA (reference sequence). The CDR3 contains 12 residues. The DNA for the CDR3 is TGCAGTGCCAGGGACAGGGGACAGCCCCAGCATTTT. It codes for CSARDRGQPQHF.

This clonotype was picked up one time. DNA for the CDR3: TGCAGTGCTAGGCCGACTGGGCGTGATGAAAAACTGTTTTTT. This translates into CSARPTGRDEKLFF. The J gene is TRBJ1-4, the V gene TRBV20-1; D remains ambiguous. Germline assignment: CDR1 DFQATT and CDR2 SNEGSKA (reference sequence). Trimming took off 3 bases at V and 6 bases at J, with 14 bases between the two ends. The length of the CDR3 is 14 residues.

The chain has TRBV6-5 and TRBJ1-2; D is unresolved. Trimming pared 0 bases from V and 7 bases from J, leaving 21 bases between. This CDR3 spans 17 amino acids. The V gene's germline CDR1 is MNHEY and CDR2 SVGAGI. Here the CDR3 DNA reads TGTGCCAGCAGTTACTCGATTCGTGCGGCGGTCGTCCGTGGCTACACCTTC. This gives the protein CASSYSIRAAVVRGYTF.

CDR3 sequence reads: CASSYSGQVYEQYF. CDR3 nucleotides: TGTGCCAGCAGTTACTCAGGACAGGTTTACGAGCAGTACTTC. The rearrangement joins TRBV6-5 to TRBJ2-7, with 7 bases aligning to TRBD1. Germline V gene lookup returns CDR1 MNHEY and CDR2 SVGAGI. V was clipped by 0 bases and J by 4 bases; unmatched bases: 3. This CDR3 has 14 residues.